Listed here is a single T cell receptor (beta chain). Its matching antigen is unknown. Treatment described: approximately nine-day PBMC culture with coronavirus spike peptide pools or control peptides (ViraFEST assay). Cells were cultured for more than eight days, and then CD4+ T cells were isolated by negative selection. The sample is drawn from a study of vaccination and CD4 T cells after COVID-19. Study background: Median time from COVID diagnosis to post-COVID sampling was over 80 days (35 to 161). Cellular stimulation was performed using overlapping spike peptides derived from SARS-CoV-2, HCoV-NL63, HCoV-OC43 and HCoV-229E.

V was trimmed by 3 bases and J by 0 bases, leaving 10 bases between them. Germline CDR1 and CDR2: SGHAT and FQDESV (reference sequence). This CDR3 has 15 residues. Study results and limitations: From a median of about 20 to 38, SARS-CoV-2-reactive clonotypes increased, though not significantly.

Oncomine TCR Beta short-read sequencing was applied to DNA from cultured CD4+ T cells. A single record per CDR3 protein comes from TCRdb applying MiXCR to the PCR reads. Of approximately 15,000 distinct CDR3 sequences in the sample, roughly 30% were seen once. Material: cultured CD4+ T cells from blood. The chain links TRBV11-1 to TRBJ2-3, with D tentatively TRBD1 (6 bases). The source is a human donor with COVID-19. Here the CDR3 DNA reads TGTGCCAGCAGCTTGGACAGAATCAGCACAGATACGCAGTATTTT. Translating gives CASSLDRISTDTQYF.